This paragraph covers one T cell receptor beta chain sequence. At one end, the junction sequence differs from germline, possibly due to a read error. The sample comes from a study of a mutant IDH1 vaccine in newly diagnosed glioma. Overall study context: Prior therapy was radiotherapy, temozolomide, or both; most received both.

Produced via immunoSEQ multiplex PCR; TCRdb's table is partial and in-frame only. The sample contains tens of thousands of clones, about 91% of which appear only once. The CDR3 consists of 15 residues. Germline V gives CDR1 SSHAT, CDR2 FNYEAQ (reference sequence). Time point reported: baseline, week 1 (first vaccination visit). The treatment: pre-vaccination baseline after standard-of-care therapy. The sample in question was PBMCs, obtained from a glioma patient treated with radiotherapy, temozolomide or both. This chain connects TRBV7-7 to TRBJ2-5, with TRBD1 matching over 9 bases. The clonotype originates from a man in his fifties or sixties with glioma. The CDR3 region has the DNA TGTGCTAGCAGCTTGACAGGGGGAGGAGGAGAGACCCAGTACTTC. Protein sequence: CASSLTGGGGETQYF.